The 29 T cell receptor beta chains below were found in one sample sequenced in a study of molecular identifiers for immune sequencing clone quantification. TCRdb reprocessed the PCR reads via MiXCR and lists one record per CDR3 protein. The profile shows hundreds of thousands of distinct CDR3 sequences, about 25% of them singletons. Sequenced input: naive CD8+ T cells from blood, with Jurkat cell RNA spiked in. The subset denotes: FACS-sorted CD8+CD4-CCR7+CD45RA+ naive T cells. The source of these receptors is a human donor in good health. Some libraries in this study had Jurkat cell RNA spiked in.

This clonotype was detected a few times. The chain uses TRBV7-6 and TRBJ2-1; D perhaps matches TRBD1 (7 bases). This CDR3 is built from 12 residues. Trimming took off 2 bases at V and 9 bases at J, with 8 bases between the two ends. Germline V gene sequence: CDR1 SGHVS, CDR2 FNYEAQ. The CDR3 spells CASSLQGGEQFF. DNA of the CDR3: TGTGCCAGCAGCTTACAGGGGGGTGAGCAGTTCTTC. The whole variable domain, remainder taken from reference TRBV7-6 and TRBJ2-1, is GAGVSQSPRYKVTKRGQDVALRCDPISGHVSLYWYRQALGQGPEFLTYFNYEAQQDKSGLPNDRFSAERPEGSISTLTIQRTEQRDSAMYRCASSLQGGEQFFGPGTRLTVL.

On this clonotype itself: At one of its ends the junction is not consistent with the germline gene, which may arise from a read error. This chain uses TRBV6-5 with TRBJ1-4; the D gene is possibly TRBD1 (5 bases). Germline CDR1 reads MNHEY; CDR2 reads SVGAGI. The CDR3 covers 14 residues. The CDR3 DNA sequence: TGTGCCAGCAGTTACGTGGTGGGGGATGAAAGACTGTTTTTT. This encodes CASSYVVGDERLFF.

In its sample, this clonotype was seen a few times. J is TRBJ1-2 and V is TRBV20-1; 10 positions agree with TRBD1. Germline trimming cut 3 bases from V and 3 bases from J; bases unmatched to any gene: 7. Germline values: CDR1 DFQATT, CDR2 SNEGSKA (reference sequence). The CDR3 extends over 15 amino acids. This CDR3 is CSARDGTGADYGYTF. In DNA form, the CDR3 reads TGCAGTGCTAGGGACGGGACAGGGGCCGACTATGGCTACACCTTC.

The sample holds a few counts of this clonotype. The chain uses TRBV3-1 and TRBJ2-7; D remains ambiguous. This CDR3 is built from 13 residues. V was clipped by 1 base and J by 3 bases, with 7 bases between them. In germline, CDR1 is LGHDT, CDR2 YNNKEL (reference sequence). The chain's CDR3 is CASSQGANYEQYF. In nucleotides, the CDR3 is TGTGCCAGCAGCCAAGGTGCCAACTACGAGCAGTACTTC.

With respect to this clonotype: Its ends do not fully match the called genes, so a read error is possible. V and J are TRBV19 and TRBJ2-7; TRBD2 might be the D (6 bases). This CDR3 has 14 amino acids. From germline, CDR1 is LNHDA and CDR2 SQIVND (reference sequence). CDR3 coding DNA: TGTGCCTGTAGTTCAGGCGGGGTCGGCTACGAGCAGTACTTC. It codes for CACSSGGVGYEQYF.

As regards this clonotype: The junction and the germline gene differ at one end; a read error may be behind it. The J gene is TRBJ2-7, the V gene TRBV30, with 7 bases lining up with TRBD1. The CDR3 is 14 residues long. The germline V gene encodes CDR1 GTSNPN and CDR2 SVGIG (reference sequence). The CDR3 DNA reads as TGTGCCTGGACTGCTCCGGGACAGTCCTACGATCAGTACTTC. It encodes CAWTAPGQSYDQYF.

This clonotype has more than one count but fewer than ten. The chain uses TRBV10-2 and TRBJ2-5; D is undetermined. This CDR3 is 12 amino acids long. Germline lookup yields CDR1 WSHSY and CDR2 SAAADI. The V end lost 2 bases, the J end lost 5 bases, and 6 bases lay between the germline ends. CDR3 nucleotides: TGCGCCAGCAGTGAGGTTGGGGAGACCCAGTACTTC. It specifies CASSEVGETQYF.

This clonotype has only a few counts. Just one base apart from a much larger clone, this may be a read error. The chain links TRBV6-2 or TRBV6-3 to TRBJ1-5; unclear D gene. CDR3 length equals 14 residues. Between the trimmed V and J ends, which lost 3 bases and 9 bases, there was a span of 15 bases. From germline, CDR1 is MNHEY and CDR2 SVGEGT. The chain's CDR3 is CASSYLGSSRPQHF. The CDR3, as DNA: TGTGCCAGCAGTTATCTGGGGTCCAGTCGGCCCCAGCATTTT.

In its sample, this clonotype was seen a few times. The J gene is TRBJ1-3, the V gene TRBV2; TRBD1 agrees at 7 bases. The CDR3 has 15 amino acids. Germline V gene sequence: CDR1 SNHLY, CDR2 FYNNEI. Unmatched junction bases numbered 2, after V lost 3 bases and J lost 0 bases. CDR3 DNA sequence: TGTGCCAGCAGTGAGGACAGGACCTCTGGAAACACCATATATTTT. It translates to CASSEDRTSGNTIYF.

This clonotype was seen many times. The chain recombines TRBV6-1 with TRBJ2-7; no clear D gene. The CDR3 loop spans 12 amino acids. V was cut by 3 bases and J by 3 bases, with 6 bases left in between. Germline V CDR1 and CDR2: MNHNS, SASEGT. DNA for the CDR3: TGTGCCAGCAGTGATTTCGGCTACGAGCAGTACTTC. Translated, it gives CASSDFGYEQYF.

CDR3 sequence reads: CASSPVGPVVMNTEAFF. Written as DNA, the CDR3 is TGTGCCAGCAGTCCCGTCGGACCCGTGGTGATGAACACTGAAGCTTTCTTT. J is TRBJ1-1 and V is TRBV28; D unresolved. V was trimmed by 5 bases and J by 0 bases, leaving 19 bases between them. The germline CDR1 and CDR2 sequences are MDHEN and SYDVKM. This CDR3 has 17 amino acids.

Points on this clonotype: A read error may explain this, as a much larger clone is one base away. The rearrangement joins TRBV4-1 to TRBJ2-5; D may match TRBD1 or TRBD2 (5 bases each). CDR3 length equals 13 residues. Per germline, CDR1 MGHRA and CDR2 YSYEKL. Trimming took 1 base from V and 9 from J, leaving 12 bases between them. This CDR3 is CASSQAGQRPQYF. The CDR3 nucleotides read TGCGCCAGCAGCCAAGCGGGGCAAAGGCCCCAGTACTTC.

This clonotype was observed many times. The genes are TRBV12-3 or TRBV12-4 and TRBJ2-3; D not resolved. The V gene lost 2 bases and the J gene lost 2 bases, with 11 bases spanning the gap. The CDR3 is made up of 15 amino acids. CDR3 loop: CASSLFKEDTDTQYF. DNA for the CDR3: TGTGCCAGCAGTTTATTTAAAGAAGACACAGATACGCAGTATTTT.

At least ten counts were recorded for this clonotype. This chain connects TRBV27 to TRBJ2-7; TRBD2 agrees at 13 bases. The germline gives CDR1 MNHEY, CDR2 SMNVEV (reference sequence). This CDR3 has 12 residues. V trimming: 5 bases; J trimming: 9 bases; junction bases outside the gene matches: 1. CDR3 sequence reads: CASSGLAGVQYF. The DNA of the CDR3 is TGTGCCAGCAGTGGACTAGCGGGAGTGCAGTACTTC.

This clonotype was observed a handful of times. This rearrangement joins TRBV6-2 or TRBV6-3 to TRBJ1-1; TRBD1 matches 9 bases. CDR3 length: 17 residues. Germline CDR1 and CDR2: MNHEY and SVGEGT. J gave up 6 bases and V 5 bases, and 16 bases lay outside the gene matches. The CDR3 protein is CASSKPDRRDRAPEAFF. The CDR3 bases are TGTGCCAGCAGTAAACCGGACCGCCGGGACAGGGCTCCTGAAGCTTTCTTT.

The chain joins TRBV25-1 to TRBJ1-1, with 8 bases that match TRBD1. Germline CDR1 reads MGHDK; CDR2 reads SYGVNS. V shed 5 bases, J shed 6 bases, and the junction held 11 bases outside the gene matches. This CDR3 region has 15 residues. The DNA for the CDR3 is TGTGCCAGCAGTCATCCAGGGGGCTACTCTTCTGAAGCTTTCTTT. Encoded protein: CASSHPGGYSSEAFF.

This clonotype was picked up many times. The J gene is TRBJ2-7, the V gene TRBV5-1; 8 bases map to TRBD2. Germline V gene data show CDR1 as SGHRS and CDR2 as YFSETQ. The CDR3 is made up of 15 amino acids. The J segment lost 2 bases and the V segment lost 0 bases, leaving 4 bases of the junction unmatched. The chain's CDR3 is CASSLEVAGPYEQYF. CDR3 sequence (DNA): TGCGCCAGCAGCTTGGAAGTAGCGGGACCCTACGAGCAGTACTTC.

This clonotype was found a few times. The CDR3 loop reads CASSTGTGHNSPLHF. The CDR3 region has the DNA TGTGCCAGTAGTACCGGGACGGGACATAATTCACCCCTCCACTTT. This sequence joins TRBV19 and TRBJ1-6; D perhaps matches TRBD1 (5 bases). This CDR3 has 15 amino acids. Trimming removed 4 bases from V and 5 bases from J, with 12 bases in between. Per the germline V gene, CDR1 is LNHDA and CDR2 is SQIVND (reference sequence).

This clonotype was detected many times. This chain connects TRBV9 to TRBJ1-1; no clear D. V was trimmed by 3 bases and J by 6 bases, leaving 24 bases between them. Germline V gene sequence: CDR1 SGDLS, CDR2 YYNGEE. The CDR3 is 17 residues long. The CDR3 coding sequence is TGTGCCAGCAGCGAGGCCCCCAACAGTCCACTGATCCCTGAAGCTTTCTTT. Its translation: CASSEAPNSPLIPEAFF. Together with reference TRBV9 and TRBJ1-1, the CDR3 gives the full variable domain: DSGVTQTPKHLITATGQRVTLRCSPRSGDLSVYWYQQSLDQGLQFLIQYYNGEERAKGNILERFSAQQFPDLHSELNLSSLELGDSALYFCASSEAPNSPLIPEAFFGQGTRLTVV.

This clonotype was seen many times. This chain uses TRBV20-1 with TRBJ2-7; unclear D gene. V lost 1 base, J lost 6 bases, and 13 bases lay in between. Per germline, CDR1 DFQATT and CDR2 SNEGSKA (reference sequence). This CDR3 has 13 amino acids. The CDR3 DNA follows: TGCAGTGCTAGAGCCGAGGTACGGTTCGAGCAGTACTTC. It yields the protein CSARAEVRFEQYF.

This clonotype was seen many times. The V and J genes are TRBV25-1 and TRBJ2-7; D could derive from TRBD1 or TRBD2 (5 bases each). The CDR3 runs to 13 residues. Germline assignment: CDR1 MGHDK and CDR2 SYGVNS. Trimming took off 7 bases at V and 3 bases at J, with 13 bases between the two ends. The CDR3 protein is CASTGTENYEQYF. CDR3 coding DNA: TGTGCCAGCACAGGGACGGAAAACTACGAGCAGTACTTC.

CDR3 residues: CASSLARVKVTDTQYF. In DNA form, the CDR3 reads TGTGCCAGCAGTTTAGCGCGGGTGAAGGTCACAGATACGCAGTATTTT. The V gene is TRBV12-3 or TRBV12-4, the J gene TRBJ2-3; possible D gene TRBD2, 5 bases. Trimming cost V 0 bases and J 2 bases, with 12 bases left between them. The CDR3 spans 16 residues.

This clonotype came up a few times. This rearrangement joins TRBV3-1 to TRBJ2-1; 12 bases are shared with TRBD2. Germline-derived CDR1 and CDR2 are LGHDT and YNNKEL (reference sequence). CDR3 length: 15 residues. V dropped 7 bases and J dropped 7; count of bases not matched to a gene: 8. CDR3 protein: CASNVLAGGVNEQFF. The CDR3 coding sequence is TGTGCCAGCAACGTTCTAGCGGGAGGGGTAAATGAGCAGTTCTTC.

This clonotype was seen more than once but under ten times. CDR3 bases: TGTGCCAGCAGCCGACGGGAGGTGAGGGAGCAGTACTTC. Its protein is CASSRREVREQYF. This chain uses TRBV5-4 with TRBJ2-7; 7 nucleotides agree with TRBD2. The CDR3 length is 13 residues. The germline gives CDR1 SGHNT, CDR2 YYREEE (reference sequence). J gave up 7 bases and V 4 bases, and 8 bases lay outside the gene matches.

The genes are TRBV19 and TRBJ2-3; possible D gene TRBD1, 5 bases. CDR3 size: 15 residues. In germline, CDR1 is LNHDA, CDR2 SQIVND (reference sequence). V lost 3 bases, J lost 5 bases, and 15 bases lay in between. CDR3 nucleotides: TGTGCCAGTAGTATTTGGGATGCAGGGAAAGATACGCAGTATTTT. It yields the protein CASSIWDAGKDTQYF.

Details on this clonotype: The junction departs from germline at one end; a sequencing error may be responsible. The chain links TRBV30 to TRBJ2-1; weak D call: TRBD1 (6 bases). This CDR3 comprises 14 residues. CDR1 is GTSNPN and CDR2 is SVGIG in the germline V gene (reference sequence). CDR3 loop: CAWDPSGQNNEHFF. Here the CDR3 DNA reads TGTGCCTGGGATCCTTCGGGACAAAACAATGAGCACTTCTTC.

The chain combines TRBV7-2 with TRBJ2-1, with 7 bases fitting TRBD2. V shed 3 bases, J shed 9 bases, and the junction held 8 bases outside the gene matches. The CDR3 totals 14 residues. The germline gives CDR1 SGHTA, CDR2 FQGNSA. The CDR3 region is CASSFAGVSGEQFF. The CDR3 DNA sequence: TGTGCCAGCAGCTTTGCGGGGGTTAGTGGTGAGCAGTTCTTC.

This clonotype has at least ten counts. The rearrangement joins TRBV7-9 to TRBJ1-5; 10 bases fit TRBD1. This CDR3 comprises 16 residues. Germline CDR1 and CDR2: SEHNR and FQNEAQ (reference sequence). After removal of 3 bases from V and 6 bases from J, the junction contained 8 bases not matched to a gene. The CDR3 here is CASSLLSGQGPQPQHF. DNA for the CDR3: TGTGCCAGCAGCTTGTTGTCGGGACAGGGGCCTCAGCCCCAGCATTTT.

This clonotype was seen ten or more times. The chain recombines TRBV9 with TRBJ2-5; 8 bases map to TRBD1. V lost 4 bases to trimming and J lost 2 bases; unmatched junction nucleotides: 4. Looked up from germline, CDR1 is SGDLS and CDR2 is YYNGEE. The CDR3 has 14 amino acids. CDR3 amino acids: CASSIGQGQETQYF. The CDR3 DNA reads as TGTGCCAGCAGCATCGGACAGGGACAAGAGACCCAGTACTTC. Variable domain in full (rest from reference TRBV9 and TRBJ2-5): DSGVTQTPKHLITATGQRVTLRCSPRSGDLSVYWYQQSLDQGLQFLIQYYNGEERAKGNILERFSAQQFPDLHSELNLSSLELGDSALYFCASSIGQGQETQYFGPGTRLLVL.